The entry that follows covers one TCR beta chain sequence. The target antigen is unknown. Study-level findings and limits: Larger-cohort validation covered only one TCR beta V-J rearrangement.

After constant-region reverse-primer amplification, full-length variable regions underwent semi-nested PCR with Nested Universal Primer A. Using its own MiXCR run on the 5' RACE reads, TCRdb lists one record per CDR3 protein. The sample lists fewer than 8,500 distinct CDR3 sequences, around 63% occurring once. Trimming removed 3 bases from V and 0 bases from J, with 9 bases in between. Germline CDR1 and CDR2: MNHNS and SASEGT. The CDR3 is 14 amino acids. The rearrangement joins TRBV6-1 to TRBJ2-7; possible D gene TRBD1, 6 bases. Sequenced material: tumor-infiltrating naive CD4+ T cells sorted from the breast tumor. Subset denoted: naive CD4+ T cells, CD4+CD45RA+CD25-. This sequence originates from a female donor with breast cancer. This chain's CDR3 is CASSEDRFSYEQYF. CDR3 sequence (DNA): TGTGCCAGCAGTGAGGACAGATTCTCCTACGAGCAGTACTTC.